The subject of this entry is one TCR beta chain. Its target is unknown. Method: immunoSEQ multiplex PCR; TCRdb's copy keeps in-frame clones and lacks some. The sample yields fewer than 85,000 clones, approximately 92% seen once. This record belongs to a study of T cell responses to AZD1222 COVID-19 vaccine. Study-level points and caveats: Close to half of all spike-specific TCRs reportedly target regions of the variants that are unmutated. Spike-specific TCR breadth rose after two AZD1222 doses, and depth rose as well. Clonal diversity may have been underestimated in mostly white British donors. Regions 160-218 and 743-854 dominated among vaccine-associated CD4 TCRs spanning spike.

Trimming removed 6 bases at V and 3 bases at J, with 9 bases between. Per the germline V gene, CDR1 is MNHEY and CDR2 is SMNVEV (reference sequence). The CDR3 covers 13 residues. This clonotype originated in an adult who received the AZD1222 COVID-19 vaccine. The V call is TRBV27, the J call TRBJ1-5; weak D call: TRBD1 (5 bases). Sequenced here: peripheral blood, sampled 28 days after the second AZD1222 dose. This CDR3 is CASRGVVNQPQHF. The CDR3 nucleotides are TGTGCCAGCAGGGGGGTGGTCAATCAGCCCCAGCATTTT.